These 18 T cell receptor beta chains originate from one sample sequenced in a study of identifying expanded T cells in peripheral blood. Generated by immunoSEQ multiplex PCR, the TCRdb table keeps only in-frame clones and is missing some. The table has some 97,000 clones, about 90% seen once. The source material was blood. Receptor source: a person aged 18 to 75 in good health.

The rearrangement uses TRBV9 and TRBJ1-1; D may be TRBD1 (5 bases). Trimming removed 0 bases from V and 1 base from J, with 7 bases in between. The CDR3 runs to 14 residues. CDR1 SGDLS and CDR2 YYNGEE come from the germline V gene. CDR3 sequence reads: CASSVGTQNTEAFF. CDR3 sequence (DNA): TGTGCCAGCAGCGTAGGGACACAGAACACTGAAGCTTTCTTT.

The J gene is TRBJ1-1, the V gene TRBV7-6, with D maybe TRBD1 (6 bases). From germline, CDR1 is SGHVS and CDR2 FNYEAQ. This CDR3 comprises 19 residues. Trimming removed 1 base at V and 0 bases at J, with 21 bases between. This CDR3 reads CASSLEPRQGGTLNTEAFF. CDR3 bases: TGTGCCAGCAGCTTAGAGCCCCGACAAGGGGGTACCTTGAACACTGAAGCTTTCTTT.

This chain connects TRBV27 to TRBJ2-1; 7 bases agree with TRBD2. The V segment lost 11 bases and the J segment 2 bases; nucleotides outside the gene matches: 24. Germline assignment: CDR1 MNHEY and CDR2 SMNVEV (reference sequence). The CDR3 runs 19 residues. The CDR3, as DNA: TGTGCCCCCGTGGCGTCTGTAGCGGGTGTCAAAGCCCCCTACAATGAGCAGTTCTTC. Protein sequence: CAPVASVAGVKAPYNEQFF.

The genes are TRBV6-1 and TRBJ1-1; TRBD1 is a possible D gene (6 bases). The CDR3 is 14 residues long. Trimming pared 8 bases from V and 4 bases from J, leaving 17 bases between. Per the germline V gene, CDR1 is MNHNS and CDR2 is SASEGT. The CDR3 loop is CASHRGGRGTEAFF. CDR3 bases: TGTGCCAGCCATAGAGGGGGAAGGGGCACTGAAGCTTTCTTT.

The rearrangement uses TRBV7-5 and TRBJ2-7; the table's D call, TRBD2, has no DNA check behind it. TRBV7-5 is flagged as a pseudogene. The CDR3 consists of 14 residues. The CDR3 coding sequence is TGTGTCAGAAGCTTGGGACTAGCGTCCTACGAGCAGTACTTC. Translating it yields CVRSLGLASYEQYF.

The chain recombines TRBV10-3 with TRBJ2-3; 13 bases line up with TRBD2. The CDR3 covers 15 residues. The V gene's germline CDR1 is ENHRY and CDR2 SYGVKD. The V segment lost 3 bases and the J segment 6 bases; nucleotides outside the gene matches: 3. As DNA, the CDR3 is TGTGCCATCAGTGAAGGACTAGCGGGAGCTGATACGCAGTATTTT. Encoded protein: CAISEGLAGADTQYF.

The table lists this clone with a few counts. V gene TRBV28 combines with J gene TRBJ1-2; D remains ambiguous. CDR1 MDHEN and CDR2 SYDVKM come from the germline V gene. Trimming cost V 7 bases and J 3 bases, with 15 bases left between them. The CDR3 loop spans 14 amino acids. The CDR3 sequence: CASTAVDVYYGYTF. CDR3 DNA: TGTGCCAGCACCGCCGTGGACGTGTACTATGGCTACACCTTC.

CDR3 amino acids: CASSLEATGALTDTQYF. The CDR3 region has the DNA TGTGCCAGCAGCTTGGAAGCAACGGGAGCTCTCACAGATACGCAGTATTTT. The chain employs TRBV5-4 and TRBJ2-3, with TRBD2 as a possible D gene (6 bases). Germline CDR1 and CDR2: SGHNT and YYREEE (reference sequence). V shed 0 bases and J shed 2 bases, with 16 bases lying between them. There are 17 residues in the CDR3.

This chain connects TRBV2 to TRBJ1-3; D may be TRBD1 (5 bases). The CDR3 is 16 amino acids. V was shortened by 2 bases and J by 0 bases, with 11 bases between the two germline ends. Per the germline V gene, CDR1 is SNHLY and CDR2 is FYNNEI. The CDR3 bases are TGTGCCAGCAGTGAACGGGCAGGGAGCTCTGGAAACACCATATATTTT. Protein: CASSERAGSSGNTIYF.

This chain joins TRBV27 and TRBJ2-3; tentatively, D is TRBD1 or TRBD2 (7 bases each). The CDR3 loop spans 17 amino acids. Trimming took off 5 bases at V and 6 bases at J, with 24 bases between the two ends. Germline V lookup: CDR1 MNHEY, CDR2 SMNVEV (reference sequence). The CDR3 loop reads CASSALSSGGGGDTQYF. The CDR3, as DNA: TGTGCCAGCAGTGCCCTCTCTAGCGGAGGGGGCGGGGATACGCAGTATTTT.

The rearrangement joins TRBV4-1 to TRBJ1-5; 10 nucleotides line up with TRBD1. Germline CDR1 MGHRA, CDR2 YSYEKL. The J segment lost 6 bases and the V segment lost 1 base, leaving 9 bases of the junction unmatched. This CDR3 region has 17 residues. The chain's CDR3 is CASSQAIGGTGVQPQHF. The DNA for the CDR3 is TGCGCCAGCAGCCAAGCCATCGGGGGGACAGGGGTTCAGCCCCAGCATTTT.

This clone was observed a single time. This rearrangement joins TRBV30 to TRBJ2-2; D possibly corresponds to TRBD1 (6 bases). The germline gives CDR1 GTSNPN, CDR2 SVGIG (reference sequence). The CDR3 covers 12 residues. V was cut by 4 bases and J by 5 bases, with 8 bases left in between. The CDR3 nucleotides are TGTGCCTGGACAGGGGTGACCGGGGAGCTGTTTTTT. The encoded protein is CAWTGVTGELFF.

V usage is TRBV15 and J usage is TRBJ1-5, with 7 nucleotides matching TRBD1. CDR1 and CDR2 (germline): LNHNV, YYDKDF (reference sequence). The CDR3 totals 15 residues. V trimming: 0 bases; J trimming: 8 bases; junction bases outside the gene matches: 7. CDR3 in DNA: TGTGCCACCAGCAGAGAGAGGAGGGGGCGTGAGCCCCAGCATTTT. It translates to CATSRERRGREPQHF.

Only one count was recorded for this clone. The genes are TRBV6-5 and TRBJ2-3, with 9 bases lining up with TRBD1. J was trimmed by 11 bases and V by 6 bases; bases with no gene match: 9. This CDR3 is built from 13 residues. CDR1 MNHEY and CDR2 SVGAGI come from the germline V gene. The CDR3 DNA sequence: TGTGCCAGCAGCGCCAACAGGGGGCACGAGCAGTATTTT. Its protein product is CASSANRGHEQYF.

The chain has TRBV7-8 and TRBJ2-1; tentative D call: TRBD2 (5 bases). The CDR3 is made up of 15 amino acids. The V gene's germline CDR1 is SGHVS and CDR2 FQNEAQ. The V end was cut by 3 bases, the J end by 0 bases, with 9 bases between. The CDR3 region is CASSLTGSSYNEQFF. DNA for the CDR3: TGTGCCAGCAGCTTGACGGGAAGCTCCTACAATGAGCAGTTCTTC.

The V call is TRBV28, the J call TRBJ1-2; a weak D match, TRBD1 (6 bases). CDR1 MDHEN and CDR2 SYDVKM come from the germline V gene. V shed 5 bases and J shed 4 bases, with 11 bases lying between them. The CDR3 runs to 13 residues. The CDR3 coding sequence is TGTGCCAGCAGTAAAGGGGGGCTCTATGGCTACACCTTC. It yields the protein CASSKGGLYGYTF.

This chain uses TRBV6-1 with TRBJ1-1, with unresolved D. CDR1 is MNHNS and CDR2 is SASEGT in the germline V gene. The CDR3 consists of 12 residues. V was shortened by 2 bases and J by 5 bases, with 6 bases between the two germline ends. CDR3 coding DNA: TGTGCCAGCAGTGAATTGGGGACTGAAGCTTTCTTT. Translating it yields CASSELGTEAFF.

The CDR3 here is CASSSQGFGANVLTF. The CDR3 DNA follows: TGTGCCAGCAGTAGCCAGGGTTTCGGGGCCAACGTCCTGACTTTC. The chain combines TRBV6-6 with TRBJ2-6; TRBD1 is a possible D gene (5 bases). There are 15 residues in the CDR3. V dropped 5 bases and J dropped 4 bases, with 12 bases sitting between them. CDR1 is MNHNY and CDR2 is SVGAGI in the germline V gene (reference sequence).